This TCR beta chain was obtained from a study of blood T cell repertoires in COVID-19. Overall study context: PBMCs, B-cell-depleted T cells, or T cells provided the cDNA or gDNA that made up the material.

Trimming took off 0 bases at V and 8 bases at J, with 6 bases between the two ends. The CDR3 runs to 12 residues. Per germline, CDR1 MGHRA and CDR2 YSYEKL. Generated by immunoSEQ multiplex PCR, the TCRdb table keeps only in-frame clones and is missing some. The repertoire holds about 230,000 clones, with more than 65% as singletons. Sequencing was carried out using peripheral blood. This sequence joins TRBV4-1 and TRBJ2-3; D not certain. This TCR was sampled from a man between 45 and 60 years old with active or convalescent COVID-19. The CDR3 sequence: CASSQELSTQYF. The CDR3 region has the DNA TGCGCCAGCAGCCAAGAACTGAGTACGCAGTATTTT.